The sequence of this TCR beta chain was determined in a study of beta chain features in type 1 diabetes. Study-wide context: Examination of sorted cells across all samples involved approximately 100,000,000 cells. Findings and limits, study-wide: Shortening that was moderate but significant affected the TCRB CDR3s of Type 1 diabetes patients in all four CD4+ subsets.

The germline gives CDR1 MNHNS, CDR2 SASEGT. Trimming cost V 6 bases and J 6 bases, with 9 bases left between them. This CDR3 spans 11 amino acids. Expressed TCRB transcripts got sequenced, as all isolated RNA was reverse transcribed. Some clones are missing from TCRdb's copy, which holds only in-frame ones; the method was immunoSEQ multiplex PCR. The sample yields 900,000 or so clones, 15% to 20% seen once. Blood was drawn once from each donor into heparinised tubes. The draws averaged about 120 mL. The authors sorted CD4+ naive, central memory, regulatory and stem cell-like memory cells via CD45RO/CCR7/CD25/CD127/CD95/CD27. As regards this clone: Its antigen is unknown.

This sequence joins TRBV6-1 and TRBJ2-7; no clear D gene. Source material: naive CD4+ T cells from blood. The TCR comes from a woman under 30 in good health. CDR3: CASSYQREQYF. CDR3 sequence (DNA): TGTGCCAGCAGCTATCAGCGCGAGCAGTACTTC.